This is a list of T cell receptor beta chains from one sample in a study of T cell responses to AZD1222 COVID-19 vaccine. The protocol was immunoSEQ multiplex PCR, while the TCRdb copy is restricted to in-frame clones and leaves out a portion. Of around 160,000 clones in the sample, about 89% are singletons; the top ten hold 3.5% to 4%. This sample comprised peripheral blood, obtained 28 days after the second AZD1222 dose. These receptors came from an adult who received the AZD1222 COVID-19 vaccine. CDR3s include the opening cysteine and the closing phenylalanine or tryptophan. The D gene is left open where the match is weak. Rows may omit the clone size; those that give it use once, few, many or a size class.

TRBJ2-7,TRBV5-4,14,.,.,CASRNTDTTYEQYF,TGTGCCAGTAGAAACACGGACACAACCTACGAGCAGTACTTC
TRBJ2-3,TRBV30,14,.,.,CAWSLALELNTQYF,TGTGCCTGGAGTTTGGCACTAGAGCTAAATACGCAGTATTTT
TRBJ1-1,TRBV19,13,.,.,CASSSTGMTEAFF,TGTGCCAGTAGCAGTACAGGGATGACTGAAGCTTTCTTT
TRBJ1-5,TRBV6-1,15,.,.,CASSESREGFQPQHF,TGTGCCAGCAGTGAATCCAGGGAAGGATTTCAGCCCCAGCATTTT
TRBJ1-1,TRBV5-1,17,.,.,CASRGTGAIPLNTEAFF,TGCGCCAGCAGAGGCACGGGCGCTATACCCTTGAACACTGAAGCTTTCTTT
TRBJ2-2,TRBV10-3,14,once,.,CATQTEDSTGELFF,TGTGCCACCCAAACAGAGGACTCCACCGGGGAGCTGTTTTTT
TRBJ2-7,TRBV9,14,.,.,CASSVAPGWYEQYF,TGTGCCAGCAGCGTAGCTCCAGGGTGGTACGAGCAGTACTTC
TRBJ1-5,TRBV24-1,14,.,.,CATSDPDRNQPQHF,TGTGCCACCAGTGATCCAGACAGAAATCAGCCCCAGCATTTT
TRBJ1-2,TRBV25-1,14,.,.,CASSEFLQTYGYTF,TGTGCCAGCAGTGAATTTCTCCAGACTTATGGCTACACCTTC
TRBJ2-2,TRBV29-1,13,.,TRBD2,CSVGASGTGELFF,TGCAGCGTTGGTGCTAGCGGCACCGGGGAGCTGTTTTTT
TRBJ2-5,TRBV12-3/TRBV12-4,13,.,.,CASSLGSQETQYF,TGTGCCAGCAGTTTGGGGTCTCAAGAGACCCAGTACTTC